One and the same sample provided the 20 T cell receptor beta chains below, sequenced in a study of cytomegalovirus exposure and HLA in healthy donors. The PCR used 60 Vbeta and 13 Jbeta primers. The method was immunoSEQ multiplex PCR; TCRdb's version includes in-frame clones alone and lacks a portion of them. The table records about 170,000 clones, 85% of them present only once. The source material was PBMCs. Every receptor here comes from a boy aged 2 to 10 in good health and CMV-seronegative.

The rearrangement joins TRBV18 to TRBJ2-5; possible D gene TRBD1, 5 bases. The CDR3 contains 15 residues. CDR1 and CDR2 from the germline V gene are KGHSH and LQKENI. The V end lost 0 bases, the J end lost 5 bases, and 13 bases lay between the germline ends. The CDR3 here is CASSPPGDRRETQYF. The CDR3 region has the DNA TGTGCCAGCTCACCACCGGGTGACAGAAGGGAGACCCAGTACTTC.

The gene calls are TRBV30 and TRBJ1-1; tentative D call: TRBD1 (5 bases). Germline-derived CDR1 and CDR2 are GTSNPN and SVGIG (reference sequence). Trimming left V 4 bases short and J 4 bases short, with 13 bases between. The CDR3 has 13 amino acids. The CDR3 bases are TGTGCCTGGATGGAGGGACTCCCCACTGAAGCTTTCTTT. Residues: CAWMEGLPTEAFF.

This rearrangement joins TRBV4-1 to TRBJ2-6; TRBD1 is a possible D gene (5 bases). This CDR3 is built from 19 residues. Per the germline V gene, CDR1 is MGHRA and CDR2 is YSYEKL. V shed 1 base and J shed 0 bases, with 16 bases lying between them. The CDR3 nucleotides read TGCGCCAGCAGCCAAGTTGGATCAGGGAACCCCTCTGGGGCCAACGTCCTGACTTTC. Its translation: CASSQVGSGNPSGANVLTF.

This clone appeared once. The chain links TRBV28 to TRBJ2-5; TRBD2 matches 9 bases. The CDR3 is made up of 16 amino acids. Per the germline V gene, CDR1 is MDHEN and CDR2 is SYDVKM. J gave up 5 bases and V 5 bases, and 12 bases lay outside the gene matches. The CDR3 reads CASSLPGGRAWETQYF. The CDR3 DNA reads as TGTGCCAGCAGTCTGCCGGGCGGGAGGGCCTGGGAGACCCAGTACTTC.

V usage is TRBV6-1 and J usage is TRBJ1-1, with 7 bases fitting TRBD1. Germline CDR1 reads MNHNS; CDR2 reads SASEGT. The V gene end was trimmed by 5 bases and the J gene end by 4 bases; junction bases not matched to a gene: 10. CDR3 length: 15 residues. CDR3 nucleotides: TGTGCCAGCAGTTCCTACAGGGGAGGAGTCACTGAAGCTTTCTTT. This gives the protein CASSSYRGGVTEAFF.

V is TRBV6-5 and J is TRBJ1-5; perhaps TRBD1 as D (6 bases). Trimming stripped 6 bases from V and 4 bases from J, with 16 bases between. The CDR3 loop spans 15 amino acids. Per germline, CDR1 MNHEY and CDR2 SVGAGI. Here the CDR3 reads CASSRVRGGNQPQHF. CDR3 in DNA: TGTGCCAGCAGCCGCGTCAGGGGTGGAAATCAGCCCCAGCATTTT.

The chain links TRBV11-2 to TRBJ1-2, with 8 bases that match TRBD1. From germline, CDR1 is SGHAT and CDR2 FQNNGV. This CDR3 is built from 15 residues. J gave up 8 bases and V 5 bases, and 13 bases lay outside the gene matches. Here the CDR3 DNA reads TGTGCCAGCAGCCTATCCGGGACAGGTTACCTGGGCTACACCTTC. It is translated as CASSLSGTGYLGYTF. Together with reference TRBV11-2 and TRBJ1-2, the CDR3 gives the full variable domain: EAGVAQSPRYKIIEKRQSVAFWCNPISGHATLYWYQQILGQGPKLLIQFQNNGVVDDSQLPKDRFSAERLKGVDSTLKIQPAKLEDSAVYLCASSLSGTGYLGYTFGSGTRLTVV.

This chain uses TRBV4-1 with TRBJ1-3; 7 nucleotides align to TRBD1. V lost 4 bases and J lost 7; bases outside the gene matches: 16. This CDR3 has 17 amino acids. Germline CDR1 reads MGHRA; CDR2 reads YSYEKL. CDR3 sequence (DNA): TGCGCCAGCAGCCTCCGCGAAGGGGGCTCGGGTGGGAACACCATATATTTT. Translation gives CASSLREGGSGGNTIYF.

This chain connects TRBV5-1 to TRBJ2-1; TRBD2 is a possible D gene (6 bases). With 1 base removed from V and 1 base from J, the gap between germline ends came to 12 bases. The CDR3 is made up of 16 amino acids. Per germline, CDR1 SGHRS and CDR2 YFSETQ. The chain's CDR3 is CASSLPRDSSYNEQFF. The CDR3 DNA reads TGCGCCAGCAGCTTGCCCCGGGACTCGTCCTACAATGAGCAGTTCTTC.

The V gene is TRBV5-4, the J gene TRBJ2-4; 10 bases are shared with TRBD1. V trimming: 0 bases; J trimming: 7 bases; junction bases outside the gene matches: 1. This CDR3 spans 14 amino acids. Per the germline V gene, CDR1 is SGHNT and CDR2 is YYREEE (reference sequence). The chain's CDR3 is CASSLGTGGNIQYF. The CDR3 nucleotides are TGTGCCAGCAGCTTGGGGACAGGGGGGAACATTCAGTACTTC. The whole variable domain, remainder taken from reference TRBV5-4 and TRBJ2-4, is ETGVTQSPTHLIKTRGQQVTLRCSSQSGHNTVSWYQQALGQGPQFIFQYYREEENGRGNFPPRFSGLQFPNYSSELNVNALELDDSALYLCASSLGTGGNIQYFGAGTRLSVL.

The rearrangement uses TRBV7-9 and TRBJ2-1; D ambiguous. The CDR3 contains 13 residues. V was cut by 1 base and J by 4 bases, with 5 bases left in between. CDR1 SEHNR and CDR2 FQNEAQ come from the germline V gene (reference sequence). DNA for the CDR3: TGTGCCAGCAGCTTAGTAATTTACAATGAGCAGTTCTTC. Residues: CASSLVIYNEQFF.

The CDR3 DNA follows: TGTGCCAGCGGCCGTAGGAGCAGCTCCCATGGCTACACCTTC. Translated, it gives CASGRRSSSHGYTF. The J gene is TRBJ1-2, the V gene TRBV6-5, with no clear D. Deletions cut 8 bases from V and 6 bases from J, with 19 bases between. The CDR3 is made up of 14 amino acids. CDR1 and CDR2 from the germline V gene are MNHEY and SVGAGI.

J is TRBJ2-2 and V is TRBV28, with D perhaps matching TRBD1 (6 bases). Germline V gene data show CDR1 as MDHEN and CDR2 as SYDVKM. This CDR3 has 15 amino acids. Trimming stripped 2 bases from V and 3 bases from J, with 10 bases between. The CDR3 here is CASSLRGSHTGELFF. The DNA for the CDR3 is TGTGCCAGCAGTTTAAGGGGGAGTCACACCGGGGAGCTGTTTTTT.

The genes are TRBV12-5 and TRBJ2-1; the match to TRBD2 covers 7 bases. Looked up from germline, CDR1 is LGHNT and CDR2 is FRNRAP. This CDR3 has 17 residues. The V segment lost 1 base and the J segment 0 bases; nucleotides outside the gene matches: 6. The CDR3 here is CASGLGPSGSSYNEQFF. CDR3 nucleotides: TGTGCTAGTGGTTTGGGCCCTAGCGGTAGCTCCTACAATGAGCAGTTCTTC.

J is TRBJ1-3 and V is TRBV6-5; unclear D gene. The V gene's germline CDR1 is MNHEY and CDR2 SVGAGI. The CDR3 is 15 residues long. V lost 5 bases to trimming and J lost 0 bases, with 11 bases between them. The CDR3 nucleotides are TGTGCCAGCAGTCGGACTGTTAACTCTGGAAACACCATATATTTT. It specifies CASSRTVNSGNTIYF.

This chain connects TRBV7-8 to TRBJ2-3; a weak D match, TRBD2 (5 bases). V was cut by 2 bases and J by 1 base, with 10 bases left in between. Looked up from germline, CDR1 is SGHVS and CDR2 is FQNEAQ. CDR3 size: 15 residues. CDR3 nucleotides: TGTGCCAGCAGCTTATTCCCCGGGGGCACAGATACGCAGTATTTT. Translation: CASSLFPGGTDTQYF.

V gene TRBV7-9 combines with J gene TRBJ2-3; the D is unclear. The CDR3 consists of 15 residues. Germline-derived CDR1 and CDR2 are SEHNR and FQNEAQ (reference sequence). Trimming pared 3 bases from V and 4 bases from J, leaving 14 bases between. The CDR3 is CASSLAERWADTQYF. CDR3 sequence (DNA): TGTGCCAGCAGCTTGGCGGAGAGGTGGGCAGATACGCAGTATTTT.

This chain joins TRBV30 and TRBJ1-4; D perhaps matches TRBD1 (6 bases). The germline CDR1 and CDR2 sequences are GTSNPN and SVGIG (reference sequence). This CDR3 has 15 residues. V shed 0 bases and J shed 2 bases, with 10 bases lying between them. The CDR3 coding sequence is TGTGCCTGGAGTGTCCCGGGACACACTAATGAAAAACTGTTTTTT. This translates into CAWSVPGHTNEKLFF.

For the CDR3, the DNA is TGCGCCAGCAGCCTTCCCGGGTGGGAGCTGTTTTTT. Protein product: CASSLPGWELFF. The V call is TRBV4-1, the J call TRBJ2-2; D call uncertain. Trimming stripped 4 bases from V and 9 bases from J, with 9 bases between. Looked up from germline, CDR1 is MGHRA and CDR2 is YSYEKL. CDR3 length: 12 amino acids.

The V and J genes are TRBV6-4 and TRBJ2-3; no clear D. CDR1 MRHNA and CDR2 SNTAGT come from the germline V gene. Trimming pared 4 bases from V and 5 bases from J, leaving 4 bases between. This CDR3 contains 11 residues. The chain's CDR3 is CASSVGDTQYF. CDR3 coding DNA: TGTGCCAGCAGTGTCGGAGATACGCAGTATTTT.